The 6 T cell receptor beta chains below were found in one sample sequenced in a study of T cells in localized non-small cell lung cancer. The repertoire was sequenced with immunoSEQ multiplex PCR; TCRdb's copy has only in-frame clones and lacks some. This table holds some 49,000 clones, 65% to 90% found once. Sequences were derived from peripheral blood mononuclear cells, sampled before any cancer treatment. All receptors come from a man aged 40 to 70 with stage III lung adenocarcinoma.

The rearrangement joins TRBV11-2 to TRBJ2-1; D is perhaps TRBD1 (5 bases). The germline V gene encodes CDR1 SGHAT and CDR2 FQNNGV. V dropped 2 bases and J dropped 4 bases, with 6 bases sitting between them. The CDR3 extends over 13 amino acids. The CDR3 DNA reads TGTGCCAGCAGCTTAAACAGGTACAATGAGCAGTTCTTC. Translated, it gives CASSLNRYNEQFF.

The chain has TRBV18 and TRBJ2-5, with 8 positions matching TRBD2. This CDR3 contains 16 residues. Germline CDR1 and CDR2: KGHSH and LQKENI. With 3 bases clipped from V and 4 bases from J, the junction kept 10 bases outside the gene matches. The CDR3 reads CASSPRTSGPGETQYF. CDR3 DNA: TGTGCCAGCTCACCGCGAACTAGCGGTCCGGGAGAGACCCAGTACTTC.

The chain uses TRBV5-6 and TRBJ2-5, with no clear D. Deletions cut 7 bases from V and 1 base from J, with 8 bases between. Germline-derived CDR1 and CDR2 are SGHDT and YYEEEE. CDR3 length: 12 residues. The CDR3 spells CASATAQETQYF. The CDR3 DNA sequence: TGTGCCAGCGCCACAGCCCAAGAGACCCAGTACTTC.

CDR3: CSVEGPWPYEQYF. DNA for the CDR3: TGCAGCGTTGAGGGACCCTGGCCCTACGAGCAGTACTTC. The rearrangement joins TRBV29-1 to TRBJ2-7; D is possibly TRBD1 or TRBD2 (5 bases each). V was trimmed by 3 bases and J by 2 bases, leaving 11 bases between them. The CDR3 sequence is 13 residues long. Germline CDR1 and CDR2: SQVTM and ANQGSEA.

This rearrangement joins TRBV18 to TRBJ1-2; 8 nucleotides agree with TRBD1. Germline values: CDR1 KGHSH, CDR2 LQKENI. The CDR3 length is 14 residues. V was pared by 3 bases and J by 3 bases, with 3 bases of the junction left unmatched. CDR3 coding DNA: TGTGCCAGCTCACCTACGGGACAGGACTATGGCTACACCTTC. Translated: CASSPTGQDYGYTF.

The chain couples TRBV25-1 to TRBJ1-4; D ambiguous. Germline CDR1 is MGHDK and CDR2 is SYGVNS. The CDR3 has 16 residues. The V and J ends lost 3 bases and 0 bases respectively, with 11 bases between them. The CDR3 DNA is TGTGCCAGCAGTGAGTTAAGAGGTCCAACTAATGAAAAACTGTTTTTT. It is translated as CASSELRGPTNEKLFF. Combining the CDR3 with reference TRBV25-1 and TRBJ1-4 gives the whole variable domain EADIYQTPRYLVIGTGKKITLECSQTMGHDKMYWYQQDPGMELHLIHYSYGVNSTEKGDLSSESTVSRIRTEHFPLTLESARPSHTSQYLCASSELRGPTNEKLFFGSGTQLSVL.